A single sample is the source of the 2 T cell receptor beta chains below, sequenced in a study of radiotherapy plus CTLA-4 blockade in lung cancer. Assay used: immunoSEQ multiplex PCR; TCRdb lists only in-frame clones, some missing. The sample includes roughly 59,000 clones, around three quarters of them seen just once. This sample comprised peripheral blood, obtained from a patient treated with radiotherapy plus ipilimumab. The receptor set was obtained from a human donor with non-small cell lung cancer whose response to radiotherapy plus ipilimumab could not be evaluated.

CDR3 region: CASSAPQGAPGNEQFF. As DNA, the CDR3 is TGTGCCAGCAGTGCTCCTCAGGGTGCCCCCGGCAATGAGCAGTTCTTC. J is TRBJ2-1 and V is TRBV27; tentatively, D is TRBD1 (5 bases). Trimming took off 5 bases at V and 6 bases at J, with 20 bases between the two ends. This CDR3 spans 16 amino acids. CDR1 is MNHEY and CDR2 is SMNVEV in the germline V gene (reference sequence).

The chain recombines TRBV7-2 with TRBJ1-6; unclear D gene. In germline, CDR1 is SGHTA, CDR2 FQGNSA. This CDR3 region has 15 residues. The germline V and J ends were trimmed by 5 bases and 6 bases, with 14 bases remaining between them. CDR3 in amino acids: CASSPTGLLNSPLHF. CDR3 coding DNA: TGTGCCAGCAGCCCCACTGGACTGCTTAATTCACCCCTCCACTTT.